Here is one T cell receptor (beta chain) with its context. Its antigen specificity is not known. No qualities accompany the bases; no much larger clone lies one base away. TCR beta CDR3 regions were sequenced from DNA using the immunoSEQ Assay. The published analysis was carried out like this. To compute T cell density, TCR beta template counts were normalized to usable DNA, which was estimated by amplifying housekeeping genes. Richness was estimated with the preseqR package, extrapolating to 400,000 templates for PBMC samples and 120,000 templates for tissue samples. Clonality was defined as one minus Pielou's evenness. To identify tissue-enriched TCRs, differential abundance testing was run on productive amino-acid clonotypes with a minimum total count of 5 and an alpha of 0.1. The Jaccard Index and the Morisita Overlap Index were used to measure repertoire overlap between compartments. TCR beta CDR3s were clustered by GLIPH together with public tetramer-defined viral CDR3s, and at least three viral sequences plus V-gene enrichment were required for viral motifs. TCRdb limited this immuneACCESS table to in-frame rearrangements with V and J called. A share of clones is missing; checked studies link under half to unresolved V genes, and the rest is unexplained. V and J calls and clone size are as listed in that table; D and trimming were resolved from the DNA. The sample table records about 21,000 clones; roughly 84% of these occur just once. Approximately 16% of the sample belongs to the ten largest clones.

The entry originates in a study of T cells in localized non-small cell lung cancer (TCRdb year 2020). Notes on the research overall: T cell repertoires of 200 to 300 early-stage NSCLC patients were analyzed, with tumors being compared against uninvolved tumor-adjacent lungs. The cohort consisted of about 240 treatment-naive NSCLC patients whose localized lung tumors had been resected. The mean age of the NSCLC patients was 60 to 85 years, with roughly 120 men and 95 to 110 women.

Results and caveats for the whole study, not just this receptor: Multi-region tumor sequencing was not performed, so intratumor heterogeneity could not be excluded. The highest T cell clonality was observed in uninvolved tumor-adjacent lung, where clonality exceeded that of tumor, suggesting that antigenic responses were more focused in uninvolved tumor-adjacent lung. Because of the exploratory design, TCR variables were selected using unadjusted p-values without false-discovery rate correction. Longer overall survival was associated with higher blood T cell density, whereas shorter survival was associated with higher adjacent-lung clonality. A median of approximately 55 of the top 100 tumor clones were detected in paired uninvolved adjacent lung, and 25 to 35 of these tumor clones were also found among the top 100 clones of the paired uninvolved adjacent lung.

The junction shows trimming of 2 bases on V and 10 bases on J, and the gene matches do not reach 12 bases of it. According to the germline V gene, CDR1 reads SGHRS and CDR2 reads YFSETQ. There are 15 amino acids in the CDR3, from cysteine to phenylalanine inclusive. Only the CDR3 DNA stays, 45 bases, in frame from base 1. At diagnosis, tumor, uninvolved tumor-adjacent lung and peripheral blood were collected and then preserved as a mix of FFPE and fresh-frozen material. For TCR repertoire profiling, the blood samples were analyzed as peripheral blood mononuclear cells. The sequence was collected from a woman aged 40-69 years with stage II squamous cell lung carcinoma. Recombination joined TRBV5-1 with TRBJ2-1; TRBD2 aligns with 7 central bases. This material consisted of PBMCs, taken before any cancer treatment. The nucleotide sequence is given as TGCGCCAGCAGCTTTCGGGAGGTTCCCACCGGGGAGCAGTTCTTC. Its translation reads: CASSFREVPTGEQFF.